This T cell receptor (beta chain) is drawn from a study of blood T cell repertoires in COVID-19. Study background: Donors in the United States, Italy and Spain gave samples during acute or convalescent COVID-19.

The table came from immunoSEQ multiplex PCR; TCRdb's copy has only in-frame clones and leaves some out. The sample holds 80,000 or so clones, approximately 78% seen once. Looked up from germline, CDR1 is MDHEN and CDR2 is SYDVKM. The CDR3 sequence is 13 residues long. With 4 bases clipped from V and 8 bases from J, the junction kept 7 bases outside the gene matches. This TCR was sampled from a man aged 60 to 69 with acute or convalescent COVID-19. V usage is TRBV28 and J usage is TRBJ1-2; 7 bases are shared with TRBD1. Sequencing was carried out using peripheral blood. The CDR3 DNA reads TGTGCCAGCAGTTCGGGACAGCTGGAGGGCTACACCTTC. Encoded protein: CASSSGQLEGYTF.